Included here is one T cell receptor beta chain sequence, with context. Repertoires were generated with immunoSEQ multiplex PCR, while TCRdb's copy carries only in-frame clones and drops some. Here the sample spans 55,000 to 85,000 clones, over 85% being singletons. The CDR3 extends over 13 amino acids. Trimming cost V 4 bases and J 4 bases, with 11 bases left between them. Germline V lookup: CDR1 SQVTM, CDR2 ANQGSEA. This sample stems from a study of human thymus T cells. Thymic tissue was derived from resections collected during corrective heart surgery. This receptor was obtained from a girl in the first two years of life with a congenital heart defect but otherwise immunologically healthy. Sequencing was performed on thymus tissue. V gene TRBV29-1 combines with J gene TRBJ1-3; TRBD1 is a possible D gene (5 bases). CDR3 protein: CSVVGGSGNTIYF. DNA for the CDR3: TGCAGCGTTGTCGGGGGGAGCGGAAACACCATATATTTT.